The 14 T cell receptor beta chains given below trace back to one sample, sequenced in a study of T-cell reconstitution after alpha-beta-depleted transplantation in children. Unique molecular identifiers were incorporated when the TCRbeta library was constructed. TCRdb independently ran MiXCR on the PCR reads; one entry per CDR3 protein. The repertoire holds hundreds of thousands of distinct CDR3 sequences, with about 24% as singletons. Here the sequenced sample was PBMCs, mostly from graft donor cells, taken 360 days after TCRalphabeta/CD19-depleted stem cell transplant. These receptors were obtained from a female patient aged 2-15 years who had a stem cell transplant for congenital amegakaryocytic thrombocytopenia, so the T cells may come from the graft donor.

The rearrangement uses TRBV24-1 and TRBJ1-5; unclear D gene. This CDR3 has 13 amino acids. V lost 9 bases and J lost 8, with 16 bases in between. The germline V gene has CDR1 KGHDR and CDR2 SFDVKD. The CDR3 is CATQGRSWEPQHF. Written as DNA, the CDR3 is TGTGCCACCCAAGGACGGTCCTGGGAGCCCCAGCATTTT.

This clonotype has only a few counts. The chain links TRBV7-2 to TRBJ2-1, with D tentatively TRBD1 or TRBD2 (6 bases each). This CDR3 is 16 amino acids long. Germline-derived CDR1 and CDR2 are SGHTA and FQGNSA. The ends were cut back, 1 base at V and 8 bases at J, with 18 bases in the middle. The CDR3 sequence: CASSLGGTPRGDEQFF. CDR3 DNA: TGTGCCAGCAGCTTAGGCGGGACACCAAGGGGCGATGAGCAGTTCTTC.

This clonotype was observed a few times. The J gene is TRBJ2-7, the V gene TRBV12-3 or TRBV12-4, with unresolved D. The germline V and J ends were trimmed by 5 bases and 4 bases, with 9 bases remaining between them. There are 12 residues in the CDR3. This chain's CDR3 is CASSPDAYEQYF. The CDR3 nucleotides are TGTGCCAGCAGTCCAGACGCTTACGAGCAGTACTTC.

V and J are TRBV9 and TRBJ2-3; no clear D. Germline V gene sequence: CDR1 SGDLS, CDR2 YYNGEE. V was clipped by 6 bases and J by 2 bases, with 7 bases between them. This CDR3 is 12 amino acids long. The CDR3 DNA follows: TGTGCCAGCACTGAGATCACAGATACGCAGTATTTT. Residues: CASTEITDTQYF.

A few counts support this clonotype. The genes are TRBV7-9 and TRBJ2-2; 8 bases line up with TRBD2. J lost 4 bases, V lost 4 bases, and 8 bases had no gene match. CDR3 length equals 16 residues. In germline, CDR1 is SEHNR, CDR2 FQNEAQ (reference sequence). The DNA for the CDR3 is TGTGCCAGCAGCTCAGCTAGCGGGCCATCCACCGGGGAGCTGTTTTTT. Translated: CASSSASGPSTGELFF.

The V gene is TRBV12-3 or TRBV12-4, the J gene TRBJ2-2; either TRBD1 or TRBD2 may supply D (5 bases each). This CDR3 is 15 amino acids long. V was trimmed by 3 bases and J by 4 bases, leaving 12 bases between them. CDR3 protein: CASSFGARSTGELFF. CDR3 coding DNA: TGTGCCAGCAGTTTCGGGGCCCGGAGCACCGGGGAGCTGTTTTTT.

This chain links TRBV2 with TRBJ2-2, with 7 bases fitting TRBD2. The CDR3 extends over 15 amino acids. CDR1 and CDR2 (germline): SNHLY, FYNNEI. Germline trimming cut 2 bases from V and 6 bases from J; bases unmatched to any gene: 6. The CDR3 sequence: CASSERAGLSGELFF. The DNA for the CDR3 is TGTGCCAGCAGTGAAAGAGCGGGGTTGTCCGGGGAGCTGTTTTTT.

V and J are TRBV12-3 or TRBV12-4 and TRBJ1-3, with D unclear. V lost 4 bases and J 4 bases, leaving 17 bases between the germline ends. The CDR3 covers 16 residues. In DNA, the CDR3 is TGTGCCAGCAGTTACTTGGAGTGGGCGACCGGAAACACCATATATTTT. It translates to CASSYLEWATGNTIYF.

There are a few counts of this clonotype. The chain links TRBV27 to TRBJ2-3, with 8 nucleotides matching TRBD2. This CDR3 contains 13 residues. Germline-derived CDR1 and CDR2 are MNHEY and SMNVEV (reference sequence). V trimming: 6 bases; J trimming: 6 bases; junction bases outside the gene matches: 5. CDR3: CASSSGLGDTQYF. CDR3 DNA: TGTGCCAGCAGCTCGGGACTAGGGGATACGCAGTATTTT.

This clonotype was detected a few times. The chain links TRBV6-2 or TRBV6-3 to TRBJ1-1, with 8 nucleotides matching TRBD1. The CDR3 extends over 14 amino acids. Germline assignment: CDR1 MNHEY and CDR2 SVGEGT. V was clipped by 3 bases and J by 5 bases; unmatched bases: 5. In DNA, the CDR3 is TGTGCCAGCAGTTATAGCAGGGGGCGTACTGAAGCTTTCTTT. Translated: CASSYSRGRTEAFF.

The V and J genes are TRBV5-1 and TRBJ1-1, with 7 nucleotides matching TRBD1. The CDR3 length is 15 residues. With 0 bases clipped from V and 5 bases from J, the junction kept 7 bases outside the gene matches. Germline CDR1 is SGHRS and CDR2 is YFSETQ. This chain's CDR3 is CASSLAGQARTEAFF. The CDR3, as DNA: TGCGCCAGCAGCTTGGCCGGACAGGCGAGGACTGAAGCTTTCTTT.

This clonotype came up a few times. The CDR3 is CASRRSGSSGNTIYF. The CDR3, as DNA: TGTGCCAGCAGACGAAGCGGGAGCTCTGGAAACACCATATATTTT. The V call is TRBV6-2 or TRBV6-3, the J call TRBJ1-3, with no clear D. The V end was cut by 6 bases, the J end by 0 bases, with 12 bases between. The length of the CDR3 is 15 residues. Germline V gives CDR1 MNHEY, CDR2 SVGEGT.

This clonotype was counted only a few times. The rearrangement joins TRBV20-1 to TRBJ2-1, with 11 positions matching TRBD2. Germline assignment: CDR1 DFQATT and CDR2 SNEGSKA (reference sequence). V trimming: 0 bases; J trimming: 3 bases; junction bases outside the gene matches: 7. The CDR3 has 17 residues. The CDR3 DNA is TGCAGTGCTAGAGATTACGAAGGACTAGCGGGCTACAATGAGCAGTTCTTC. Protein product: CSARDYEGLAGYNEQFF.

In its sample, this clonotype was seen many times. The chain has TRBV5-1 and TRBJ2-7, with unresolved D. The CDR3 consists of 11 residues. V lost 4 bases, J lost 7 bases, and 9 bases lay in between. Per the germline V gene, CDR1 is SGHRS and CDR2 is YFSETQ. In DNA, the CDR3 is TGCGCCAGCAGCAGATATCGGGAGCAGTACTTC. This codes for CASSRYREQYF.